Detailed here is one T cell receptor (beta chain). This sample is drawn from a study of cytomegalovirus exposure and HLA in healthy donors. Use of 60 Vbeta and 13 Jbeta primers characterized the PCR. Measured with immunoSEQ multiplex PCR; TCRdb has only the in-frame clones, and not every one. In the table there are more than 90,000 clones, about 61% of which are singletons. The germline V gene encodes CDR1 SGHNT and CDR2 YENEEA. V gave up 3 bases and J gave up 0 bases, with 5 bases separating them. The CDR3 covers 13 residues. This sequence joins TRBV11-3 and TRBJ2-5, with D perhaps matching TRBD1 (5 bases). The sequence was collected from a woman younger than 45 in good health and CMV-seronegative. What was sequenced was PBMCs. This chain's CDR3 is CASSLDNQETQYF. The CDR3, as DNA: TGTGCCAGCAGCTTGGACAACCAAGAGACCCAGTACTTC. The full variable domain, with the rest looked up from reference TRBV11-3 and TRBJ2-5, is EAGVVQSPRYKIIEKKQPVAFWCNPISGHNTLYWYLQNLGQGPELLIRYENEEAVDDSQLPKDRFSAERLKGVDSTLKIQPAELGDSAVYLCASSLDNQETQYFGPGTRLLVL.